Following are 28 T cell receptor beta chains from one sample sequenced in a study of beta chain features in type 1 diabetes. Sequenced material consisted of expressed TCRB transcripts (all of the isolated RNA was reverse transcribed). Measured with immunoSEQ multiplex PCR; TCRdb has only the in-frame clones, and not every one. The sample gives 500,000 to 700,000 clones, about 16% of which show up once; 0.09% to 0.095% is in the top ten. The sample taken for sequencing was naive CD4+ T cells from blood. The receptors come from a man aged 18 to 30 in good health.

There are a few counts of this clone. V gene TRBV27 combines with J gene TRBJ1-1; D is uncertain. CDR3 length: 15 residues. V shed 4 bases and J shed 11 bases, with 23 bases lying between them. The germline CDR1 and CDR2 sequences are MNHEY and SMNVEV (reference sequence). The CDR3: CASSSTRRPTWLAFF. DNA for the CDR3: TGTGCCAGCAGTTCCACCCGGAGACCCACTTGGTTGGCTTTCTTT.

The chain employs TRBV2 and TRBJ2-2; weak D call: TRBD2 (5 bases). Germline CDR1 and CDR2: SNHLY and FYNNEI. The CDR3 sequence is 14 residues long. V was pared by 4 bases and J by 6 bases, with 12 bases between. The CDR3 here is CASSGGRRSGELFF. DNA of the CDR3: TGTGCCAGCAGTGGAGGGAGACGGTCCGGGGAGCTGTTTTTT.

The chain carries TRBV6-6 and TRBJ1-2, with D tentatively TRBD1 (6 bases). Germline values: CDR1 MNHNY, CDR2 SVGAGI (reference sequence). This CDR3 contains 13 residues. The V end lost 2 bases, the J end lost 8 bases, and 12 bases lay between the germline ends. CDR3 in amino acids: CASSYPNREGYTF. In DNA form, the CDR3 reads TGTGCCAGCAGTTACCCGAACAGGGAAGGCTACACCTTC.

V and J are TRBV5-4 and TRBJ2-1, with D possibly TRBD1 on 5 matching bases. The CDR3 runs to 13 residues. Germline V CDR1 and CDR2: SGHNT, YYREEE (reference sequence). V dropped 2 bases and J dropped 6 bases, with 9 bases sitting between them. The chain's CDR3 is CASSLDSLNEQFF. The CDR3 DNA reads TGTGCCAGCAGCTTAGACAGCCTCAATGAGCAGTTCTTC. Supplemented by reference TRBV5-4 and TRBJ2-1, the full variable domain reads ETGVTQSPTHLIKTRGQQVTLRCSSQSGHNTVSWYQQALGQGPQFIFQYYREEENGRGNFPPRFSGLQFPNYSSELNVNALELDDSALYLCASSLDSLNEQFFGPGTRLTVL.

The sample holds a few counts of this clone. The CDR3 is CASGRQLGVIGNTIYF. For the CDR3, the DNA is TGTGCCAGCGGCAGGCAGCTAGGGGTGATTGGAAACACCATATATTTT. The V call is TRBV7-2, the J call TRBJ1-3; maybe TRBD1 (5 bases). Germline CDR1 SGHTA, CDR2 FQGNSA. This CDR3 spans 16 amino acids. V gave up 8 bases and J gave up 3 bases, with 20 bases separating them.

J is TRBJ2-3 and V is TRBV19; either TRBD1 or TRBD2 may supply D (5 bases each). This CDR3 is 16 amino acids long. V was trimmed by 7 bases and J by 10 bases, leaving 27 bases between them. Germline V CDR1 and CDR2: LNHDA, SQIVND (reference sequence). The CDR3 nucleotides are TGTGCCAGTAAAAATTTCAGACGGGGACCACAGGAGGCGCAGTATTTT. Amino acids: CASKNFRRGPQEAQYF.

The V call is TRBV7-9, the J call TRBJ2-7; unclear D gene. V dropped 5 bases and J dropped 7 bases, with 9 bases sitting between them. CDR3 size: 11 residues. Germline CDR1 is SEHNR and CDR2 is FQNEAQ (reference sequence). This chain's CDR3 is CASSPIREQYF. The CDR3 region has the DNA TGTGCCAGCAGCCCAATCAGGGAGCAGTACTTC.

This clone was picked up a small number of times. The chain employs TRBV11-2 and TRBJ1-5, with 7 bases fitting TRBD1. J lost 4 bases, V lost 5 bases, and 8 bases had no gene match. The germline V gene has CDR1 SGHAT and CDR2 FQNNGV. CDR3 length equals 15 residues. Here the CDR3 reads CASSRQGLRNQPQHF. DNA of the CDR3: TGTGCCAGCAGCAGACAGGGTCTCCGGAATCAGCCCCAGCATTTT.

The rearrangement links TRBV7-2 to TRBJ1-2, with D maybe TRBD1 (6 bases). The CDR3 is made up of 15 amino acids. Trimming took off 5 bases at V and 2 bases at J, with 15 bases between the two ends. Germline loops: CDR1 SGHTA, CDR2 FQGNSA. CDR3 nucleotide sequence: TGTGCCAGCAGCGCAGACAGGTCGATGAACTATGGCTACACCTTC. Its protein product is CASSADRSMNYGYTF.

This clone was counted only a few times. V and J are TRBV29-1 and TRBJ2-1; perhaps TRBD1 as D (6 bases). V shed 7 bases and J shed 0 bases, with 16 bases lying between them. Germline V lookup: CDR1 SQVTM, CDR2 ANQGSEA. This CDR3 spans 15 amino acids. DNA for the CDR3: TGCAGCGGCTACCAGGGGTTGAGCTCCTACAATGAGCAGTTCTTC. Amino acid sequence: CSGYQGLSSYNEQFF.

This clone was detected only a few times. The chain joins TRBV6-1 to TRBJ1-2; a possible D gene is TRBD1 (6 bases). The ends were cut back, 7 bases at V and 4 bases at J, with 13 bases in the middle. The CDR3 consists of 13 residues. CDR1 and CDR2 from the germline V gene are MNHNS and SASEGT. The CDR3 spells CASTHREGYGYTF. The CDR3 DNA reads TGTGCCAGCACCCACAGGGAGGGCTATGGCTACACCTTC.

This chain uses TRBV14 with TRBJ2-7, with 7 bases lining up with TRBD1. There are 15 residues in the CDR3. CDR1 SGHDN and CDR2 FVKESK come from the germline V gene. J was trimmed by 1 base and V by 4 bases; bases with no gene match: 7. The CDR3 here is CASSRRDRKSYEQYF. For the CDR3, the DNA is TGTGCCAGCAGCCGTCGGGACAGAAAATCCTACGAGCAGTACTTC.

V is TRBV7-9 and J is TRBJ2-7; a weak D match, TRBD1 (5 bases). This CDR3 region has 12 residues. V lost 5 bases to trimming and J lost 6 bases, with 11 bases between them. Germline-derived CDR1 and CDR2 are SEHNR and FQNEAQ (reference sequence). Written as DNA, the CDR3 is TGTGCCAGCAGCCAGAAGGGGTTCGAGCAGTACTTC. This translates into CASSQKGFEQYF.

This clone was detected only a few times. CDR3 amino acids: CSAKRTDTQYF. The CDR3 DNA is TGCAGTGCTAAGAGGACAGATACGCAGTATTTT. The chain carries TRBV20-1 and TRBJ2-3; D remains unclear. Germline lookup yields CDR1 DFQATT and CDR2 SNEGSKA (reference sequence). The V end was cut by 4 bases, the J end by 3 bases, with 5 bases between. The CDR3 runs to 11 residues.

A few counts support this clone. This sequence joins TRBV21-1 and TRBJ2-7; the DNA was not compared with TRBD1, the D call given in the table. TRBV21-1 is a recognized pseudogene. There are 15 residues in the CDR3. The CDR3 coding sequence is TGTGCCAGCAGCAGAGGGACAGGGAAATCCTACGAGCAGTACTTC. It is translated as CASSRGTGKSYEQYF.

This clone has only a few counts. The V gene is TRBV10-3, the J gene TRBJ2-2; possibly TRBD1 for D (6 bases). V was cut by 4 bases and J by 1 base, with 13 bases left in between. CDR3 length: 16 amino acids. From germline, CDR1 is ENHRY and CDR2 SYGVKD. The CDR3 reads CAISGATGLNTGELFF. In DNA, the CDR3 is TGTGCCATCAGTGGGGCGACAGGATTGAACACCGGGGAGCTGTTTTTT.

The table lists this clone with a few counts. This sequence joins TRBV7-9 and TRBJ2-2, with 9 bases matching TRBD1. The trim removed 4 bases at V and 2 bases at J, leaving 2 bases unmatched. Germline V CDR1 and CDR2: SEHNR, FQNEAQ (reference sequence). CDR3 size: 15 residues. The CDR3 spells CASSSQGANTGELFF. The CDR3 coding sequence is TGTGCCAGCAGCTCACAGGGGGCCAACACCGGGGAGCTGTTTTTT.

The table lists this clone with a few counts. V is TRBV9 and J is TRBJ2-2, with TRBD2 matching 12 bases. Losses at the gene ends were 7 bases for V and 5 bases for J; bases not matched to a gene: 9. There are 16 residues in the CDR3. Germline loops: CDR1 SGDLS, CDR2 YYNGEE. The DNA for the CDR3 is TGTGCCAGCGGACCTAGCGGGAGGGCATGGACCGGGGAGCTGTTTTTT. It is translated as CASGPSGRAWTGELFF. Full variable domain (remainder filled in from reference TRBV9 and TRBJ2-2): DSGVTQTPKHLITATGQRVTLRCSPRSGDLSVYWYQQSLDQGLQFLIQYYNGEERAKGNILERFSAQQFPDLHSELNLSSLELGDSALYFCASGPSGRAWTGELFFGEGSRLTVL.

The rearrangement uses TRBV28 and TRBJ2-2; D remains ambiguous. Trimming took off 2 bases at V and 1 base at J, with 5 bases between the two ends. Germline V gives CDR1 MDHEN, CDR2 SYDVKM. The CDR3 runs 14 residues. The CDR3 sequence: CASSLGGNTGELFF. The CDR3 DNA sequence: TGTGCCAGCAGTTTAGGCGGGAACACCGGGGAGCTGTTTTTT.

The V gene is TRBV9, the J gene TRBJ1-1, with D hard to call. The V end lost 3 bases, the J end lost 4 bases, and 13 bases lay between the germline ends. CDR1 SGDLS and CDR2 YYNGEE come from the germline V gene. The length of the CDR3 is 14 residues. This CDR3 is CASSAGLGATEAFF. The CDR3, as DNA: TGTGCCAGCAGCGCCGGGTTGGGTGCCACTGAAGCTTTCTTT.

This clone was counted a few times. The identical CDR3 is also encoded by other nucleotide sequences in the sample. The V gene is TRBV10-3, the J gene TRBJ1-5; D may be TRBD1 (5 bases). CDR1 and CDR2 from the germline V gene are ENHRY and SYGVKD. Trimming shortened V by 6 bases and J by 2 bases, and 11 bases separated the two germline ends. This CDR3 region has 14 residues. CDR3 sequence (DNA): TGTGCCATCAGCGCAGGGCAGGGCAATCAGCCCCAGCATTTT. It yields the protein CAISAGQGNQPQHF.

This chain joins TRBV7-2 and TRBJ2-3; 7 nucleotides align to TRBD1. The CDR3 length is 17 residues. In germline, CDR1 is SGHTA, CDR2 FQGNSA. With V trimmed by 4 bases and J by 1 base, 11 bases remained unmatched. The CDR3 is CASSYRTGNLRTDTQYF. The DNA for the CDR3 is TGTGCCAGCAGCTATCGGACAGGAAATCTACGCACAGATACGCAGTATTTT.

V usage is TRBV15 and J usage is TRBJ2-1; tentatively, D is TRBD2 (5 bases). V dropped 5 bases and J dropped 5 bases, with 19 bases sitting between them. CDR1 is LNHNV, CDR2 YYDKDF, per germline (reference sequence). The CDR3 totals 16 residues. In DNA form, the CDR3 reads TGTGCCACCAGCGCACGGTCGCCGAGGGAACACAATGAGCAGTTCTTC. Its protein product is CATSARSPREHNEQFF.

V usage is TRBV19 and J usage is TRBJ2-3; 10 bases match TRBD2. The J segment lost 1 base and the V segment lost 0 bases, leaving 7 bases of the junction unmatched. Germline V gene lookup returns CDR1 LNHDA and CDR2 SQIVND (reference sequence). CDR3 length equals 18 residues. The DNA for the CDR3 is TGTGCCAGTAGTATAGACCTAGCGGGAGAGACCCGCACAGATACGCAGTATTTT. Residues: CASSIDLAGETRTDTQYF.

The chain couples TRBV7-9 to TRBJ2-5; maybe TRBD1 (5 bases). The ends were cut back, 5 bases at V and 1 base at J, with 11 bases in the middle. Germline CDR1 is SEHNR and CDR2 is FQNEAQ (reference sequence). CDR3 size: 14 residues. Here the CDR3 DNA reads TGTGCCAGCAGCCCCCAGGGAATCCAAGAGACCCAGTACTTC. It specifies CASSPQGIQETQYF.

This clone showed up just a few times. V is TRBV7-2 and J is TRBJ2-7; 9 bases fit TRBD1. Per germline, CDR1 SGHTA and CDR2 FQGNSA. This CDR3 has 14 residues. V dropped 5 bases and J dropped 6; count of bases not matched to a gene: 8. CDR3 residues: CASSPGTGIGEQYF. In nucleotides, the CDR3 is TGTGCCAGCAGCCCCGGGACAGGGATAGGCGAGCAGTACTTC.

The CDR3 DNA reads TGTGCCAGCAGCCCCCACAGGGTATTTAACTATGGCTACACCTTC. It codes for CASSPHRVFNYGYTF. The rearrangement uses TRBV7-9 and TRBJ1-2, with D possibly being TRBD1 (6 bases). The CDR3 contains 15 residues. Trimming stripped 5 bases from V and 1 base from J, with 14 bases between. Germline assignment: CDR1 SEHNR and CDR2 FQNEAQ (reference sequence).

This clone turned up a few times. V gene TRBV19 combines with J gene TRBJ2-7; 8 bases fit TRBD1. The CDR3 is 17 residues long. Trimming removed 3 bases from V and 1 base from J; junction bases left unmatched: 11. The germline gives CDR1 LNHDA, CDR2 SQIVND (reference sequence). DNA for the CDR3: TGTGCCAGTAGTATCCGGCGCGACAGGGGTGGTTCCTACGAGCAGTACTTC. Translating it yields CASSIRRDRGGSYEQYF. Complete variable domain (other parts from reference TRBV19 and TRBJ2-7): DGGITQSPKYLFRKEGQNVTLSCEQNLNHDAMYWYRQDPGQGLRLIYYSQIVNDFQKGDIAEGYSVSREKKESFPLTVTSAQKNPTAFYLCASSIRRDRGGSYEQYFGPGTRLTVT.